This note documents a single TCR beta chain sequence. This sample was included in a study of shared clonotypes between healthy human individuals. The CDR3 is 14 residues long. The germline V and J ends were trimmed by 4 bases and 2 bases, with 12 bases remaining between them. Looked up from germline, CDR1 is MDHEN and CDR2 is SYDVKM. Assay: immunoSEQ multiplex PCR; the TCRdb copy retains only in-frame clones and omits some. The profile shows millions of clones, over 85% of them singletons. The TCR was taken from a man aged 18 to 29 in good health. The sample taken for sequencing was naive CD4+ T cells sorted from blood. Subset given: CD45RA+ positively selected. V is TRBV28 and J is TRBJ2-7, with D perhaps TRBD1 or TRBD2 (5 bases each). CDR3 protein: CASSSGTVAYEQYF. In DNA, the CDR3 is TGTGCCAGCAGTTCCGGGACCGTGGCCTACGAGCAGTACTTC.